This T cell receptor (beta chain) was retrieved from a study of T cell responses to AZD1222 COVID-19 vaccine. Combined were second doses at about 4 or about 12 weeks. The CDR3 is 13 amino acids. Per germline, CDR1 MNHEY and CDR2 SMNVEV (reference sequence). The V end lost 0 bases, the J end lost 8 bases, and 8 bases lay between the germline ends. Assay: immunoSEQ multiplex PCR; the TCRdb copy retains only in-frame clones and omits some. This table has about 140,000 clones, more than 75% appearing once. This clonotype was sampled from an adult who received the AZD1222 COVID-19 vaccine. The sequencing here drew on peripheral blood, taken 28 days after the second AZD1222 dose. The chain joins TRBV27 to TRBJ2-1; possibly TRBD1 for D (6 bases). The CDR3 nucleotides are TGTGCCAGCAGTTTATCGAACAGGGATGAGCAGTTCTTC. It translates to CASSLSNRDEQFF.